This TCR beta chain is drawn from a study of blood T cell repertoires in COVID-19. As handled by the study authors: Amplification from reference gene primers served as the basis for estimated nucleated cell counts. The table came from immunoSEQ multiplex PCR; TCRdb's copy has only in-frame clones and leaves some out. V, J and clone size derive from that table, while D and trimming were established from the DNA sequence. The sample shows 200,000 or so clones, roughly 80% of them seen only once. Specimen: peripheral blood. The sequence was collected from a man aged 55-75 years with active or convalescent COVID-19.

The chain's CDR3 is CASSGQGAKYGYTF. Here the CDR3 DNA reads TGTGCCAGCAGTGGTCAGGGGGCGAAGTATGGCTACACCTTC. V and J are TRBV2 and TRBJ1-2; 8 bases are a match to TRBD1. Per germline, CDR1 SNHLY and CDR2 FYNNEI. This CDR3 has 14 amino acids. V trimming: 4 bases; J trimming: 5 bases; junction bases outside the gene matches: 6.